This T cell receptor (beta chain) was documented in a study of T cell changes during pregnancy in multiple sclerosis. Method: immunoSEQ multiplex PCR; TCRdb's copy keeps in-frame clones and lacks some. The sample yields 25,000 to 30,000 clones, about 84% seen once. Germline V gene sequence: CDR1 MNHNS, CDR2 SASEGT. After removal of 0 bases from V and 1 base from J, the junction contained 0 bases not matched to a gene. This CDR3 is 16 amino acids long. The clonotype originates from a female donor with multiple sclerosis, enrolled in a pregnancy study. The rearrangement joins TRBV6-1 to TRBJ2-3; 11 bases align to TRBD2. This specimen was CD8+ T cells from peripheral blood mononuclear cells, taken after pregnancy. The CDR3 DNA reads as TGTGCCAGCAGTGAAGCACTAGCGGGGGGCACAGATACGCAGTATTTT. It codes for CASSEALAGGTDTQYF.